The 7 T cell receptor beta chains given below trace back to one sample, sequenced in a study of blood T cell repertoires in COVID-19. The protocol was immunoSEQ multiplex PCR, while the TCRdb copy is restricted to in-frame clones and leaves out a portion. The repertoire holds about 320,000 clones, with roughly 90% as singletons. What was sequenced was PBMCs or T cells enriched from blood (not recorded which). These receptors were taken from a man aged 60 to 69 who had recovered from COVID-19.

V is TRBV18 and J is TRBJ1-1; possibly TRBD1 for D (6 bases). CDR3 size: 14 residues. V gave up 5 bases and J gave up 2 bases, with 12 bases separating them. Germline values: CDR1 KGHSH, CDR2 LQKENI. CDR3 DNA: TGTGCCAGCTCATCCGTGGGGGCTAACACTGAAGCTTTCTTT. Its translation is CASSSVGANTEAFF.

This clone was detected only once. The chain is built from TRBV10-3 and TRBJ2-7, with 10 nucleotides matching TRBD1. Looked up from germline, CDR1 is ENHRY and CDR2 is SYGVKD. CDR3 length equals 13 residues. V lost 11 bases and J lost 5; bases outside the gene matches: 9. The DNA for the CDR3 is TGTGCCGCCAGGGGACAGGGGAGCGACGAGCAGTACTTC. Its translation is CAARGQGSDEQYF.

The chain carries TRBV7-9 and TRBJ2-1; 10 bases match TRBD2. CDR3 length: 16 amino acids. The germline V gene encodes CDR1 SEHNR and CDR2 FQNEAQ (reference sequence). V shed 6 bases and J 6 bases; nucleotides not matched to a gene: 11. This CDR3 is CASRVGSGRDLNEQFF. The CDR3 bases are TGTGCCAGCAGAGTGGGGAGCGGGAGGGATCTCAATGAGCAGTTCTTC.

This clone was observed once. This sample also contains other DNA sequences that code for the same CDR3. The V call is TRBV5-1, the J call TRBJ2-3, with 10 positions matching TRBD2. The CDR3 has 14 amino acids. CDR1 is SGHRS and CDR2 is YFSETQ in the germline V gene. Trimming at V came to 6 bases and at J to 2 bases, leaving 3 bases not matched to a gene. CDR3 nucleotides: TGCGCCAGCAAACTAGCGGGAACCACAGATACGCAGTATTTT. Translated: CASKLAGTTDTQYF.

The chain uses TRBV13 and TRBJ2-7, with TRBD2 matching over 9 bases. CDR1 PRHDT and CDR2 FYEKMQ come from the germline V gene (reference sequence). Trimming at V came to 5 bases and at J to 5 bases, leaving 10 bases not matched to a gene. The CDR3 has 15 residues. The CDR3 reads CASSPRSGSHHEQYF. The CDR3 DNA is TGTGCCAGCAGCCCCCGTAGCGGGAGTCACCACGAGCAGTACTTC. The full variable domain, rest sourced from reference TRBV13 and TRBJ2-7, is AAGVIQSPRHLIKEKRETATLKCYPIPRHDTVYWYQQGPGQDPQFLISFYEKMQSDKGSIPDRFSAQQFSDYHSELNMSSLELGDSALYFCASSPRSGSHHEQYFGPGTRLTVT.

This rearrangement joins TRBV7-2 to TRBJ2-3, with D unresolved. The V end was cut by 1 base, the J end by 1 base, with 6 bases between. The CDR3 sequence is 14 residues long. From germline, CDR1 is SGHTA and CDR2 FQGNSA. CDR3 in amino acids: CASSLGGRTDTQYF. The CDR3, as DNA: TGTGCCAGCAGCTTAGGTGGCCGCACAGATACGCAGTATTTT.

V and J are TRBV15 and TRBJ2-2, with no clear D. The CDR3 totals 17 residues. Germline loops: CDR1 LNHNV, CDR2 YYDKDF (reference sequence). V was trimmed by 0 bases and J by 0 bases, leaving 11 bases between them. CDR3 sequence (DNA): TGTGCCACCAGCAGAGATCGTGGCCCCGCGAACACCGGGGAGCTGTTTTTT. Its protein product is CATSRDRGPANTGELFF.